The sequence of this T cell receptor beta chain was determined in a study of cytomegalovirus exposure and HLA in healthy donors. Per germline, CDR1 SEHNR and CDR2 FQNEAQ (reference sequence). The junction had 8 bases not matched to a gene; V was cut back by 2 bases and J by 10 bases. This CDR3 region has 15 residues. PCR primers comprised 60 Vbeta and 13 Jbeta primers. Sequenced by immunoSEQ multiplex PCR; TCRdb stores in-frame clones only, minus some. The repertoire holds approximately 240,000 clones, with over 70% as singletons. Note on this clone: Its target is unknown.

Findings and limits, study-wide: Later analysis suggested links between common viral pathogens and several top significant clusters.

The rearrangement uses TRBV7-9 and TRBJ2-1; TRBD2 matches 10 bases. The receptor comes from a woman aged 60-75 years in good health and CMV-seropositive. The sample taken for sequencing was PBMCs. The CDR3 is CASSLSGRGPGEQFF. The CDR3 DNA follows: TGTGCCAGCAGCTTAAGCGGGAGGGGGCCCGGGGAGCAGTTCTTC.